The entry that follows covers one TCR beta chain sequence. What it binds is unknown. From the 5' RACE reads, TCRdb called clonotypes with MiXCR, one entry per CDR3 protein. Of under 110,000 distinct CDR3 sequences listed, approximately 17% are singletons. The sample belongs to a study of T-cell memory formation after mild COVID-19. Overall study findings and caveats: CD4+ contracting clones were found mainly in CM and EM, and CD8+ ones in EMRA.

The TCR originated in an adult woman who had mild COVID-19 (a few samples of this study predate the infection). Cell type and time point are not known. Sequences were obtained from PBMCs or a T cell subset sorted from them (not recorded which).

This CDR3 reads CASSSTEQGYTF. Written as DNA, the CDR3 is TGCGCCAGCAGCTCTACGGAGCAAGGCTACACCTTC. V gene TRBV5-1 combines with J gene TRBJ1-2, with D unresolved. CDR1 and CDR2 from the germline V gene are SGHRS and YFSETQ. V was clipped by 3 bases and J by 8 bases, with 11 bases between them. This CDR3 has 12 residues. Looking up the rest from reference TRBV5-1 and TRBJ1-2 gives the full variable domain: KAGVTQTPRYLIKTRGQQVTLSCSPISGHRSVSWYQQTPGQGLQFLFEYFSETQRNKGNFPGRFSGRQFSNSRSEMNVSTLELGDSALYLCASSSTEQGYTFGSGTRLTVV.